Listed below are T cell receptor beta chains from one sample, sequenced in a study of graft-versus-host responses after intestinal transplantation. The protocol was immunoSEQ multiplex PCR, while the TCRdb copy is restricted to in-frame clones and leaves out a portion. The sample includes under 75,000 clones, around nine tenths of them seen just once. The sample consisted of ileum tissue, taken more than 350 days after transplant. The receptors here all came from a human patient who received an intestinal transplant, so some T cells may come from the graft donor. CDR3s leave out the opening cysteine and the closing phenylalanine or tryptophan. Fields, in order: D gene, clone size, V gene, J gene, CDR3 protein. The D gene is left open where the match is weak. Size values are once, few and many counts, or a class for expanded clones, and some rows have none.

>TRBD1|few|TRBV5-1|TRBJ2-5
ASSTRTGGAETQY
>.|.|TRBV5-6|TRBJ1-5
ASSFGGRGNQPQH
>.|.|TRBV5-1|TRBJ2-1
ASSPLTGLRSYNEQF
>.|.|TRBV19|TRBJ2-5
ASSITGAETQY
>TRBD2|once|TRBV6-5|TRBJ2-1
ASSYMWASGSNEQF
>.|.|TRBV6-1|TRBJ1-2
ASSDFSNYGYT
>TRBD2|.|TRBV28|TRBJ2-3
ASSDQTSGLRVDTQY
>.|.|TRBV6-5|TRBJ2-7
ASSKGLTDEQY
>.|.|TRBV6-5|TRBJ2-5
ASRGVQETQY
>.|.|TRBV11-2|TRBJ1-1
ASSLGVREAF
>.|.|TRBV10-2|TRBJ2-3
ASSLLRDTQY
>.|.|TRBV14|TRBJ2-2
ASSQDRRSVPRAGELF
>TRBD1|.|TRBV19|TRBJ2-1
ASSILGTGSYNEQF
>TRBD1|.|TRBV4-1|TRBJ1-3
ASSQEQGQGVLSGNTIY
>.|.|TRBV7-2|TRBJ2-3
ASSLGPTGPSTADTQY
>TRBD2|.|TRBV28|TRBJ2-1
ASSGSSYNEQL
>TRBD1|.|TRBV6-1|TRBJ2-1
ANRQGVTYNEQF
>TRBD2|few|TRBV11-2|TRBJ2-2
ASSRDYRGELF
>TRBD1|.|TRBV7-3|TRBJ2-2
ASSLRGGDTGELF
>.|.|TRBV7-6|TRBJ2-7
ASSSQDGQY
>.|once|TRBV19|TRBJ2-1
ASGRGKRDEQF
>TRBD2|.|TRBV29-1|TRBJ2-1
SAGLAGAPNEQF
>TRBD2|.|TRBV6-4|TRBJ2-7
ASSDYDGGEQY